This TCR beta chain is from a study of control samples from healthy donors and cancer patients. Germline V gene lookup returns CDR1 LGHNT and CDR2 FRNRAP. Trimming took off 5 bases at V and 2 bases at J, with 10 bases between the two ends. This CDR3 has 14 residues. TCRdb keeps only in-frame clones here, not all; method: immunoSEQ multiplex PCR. The sample has over 150,000 clones; around 96% are singletons. The sequenced sample consisted of blood. The receptor was derived from a man in his forties or fifties in good health. The chain couples TRBV12-5 to TRBJ2-1; tentatively, D is TRBD2 (7 bases). The CDR3 spells CASGAGAAYNEQFF. The CDR3 DNA reads as TGTGCTAGTGGTGCGGGGGCCGCCTACAATGAGCAGTTCTTC.